One and the same sample provided the 16 T cell receptor beta chains below, sequenced in a study of regulatory T cells in long-lasting Graves disease. Relying on iRepertoire HTBI primers and Arm-PCR of CDR3 regions, the team built TCR beta libraries. TCRdb redid the calling of the multiplex PCR reads with MiXCR, one entry per CDR3 protein. The table has about 470,000 distinct CDR3 sequences, roughly 21% seen once. Stated time point: persistent/refractory GD, antithyroid drugs over 5 years with positive TRAb. Extracted RNA from PBMCs served as the source of the TCR library. The sample in question was peripheral blood mononuclear cells (PBMCs), obtained when the disease was refractory, from a patient treated with antithyroid drugs. Receptor source: a female donor with Graves disease.

V gene TRBV7-9 combines with J gene TRBJ1-1; D remains ambiguous. Trimming cost V 5 bases and J 4 bases, with 11 bases left between them. Per the germline V gene, CDR1 is SEHNR and CDR2 is FQNEAQ (reference sequence). The CDR3 contains 13 residues. CDR3 sequence reads: CASSPVETTEAFF. The CDR3 nucleotides read TGTGCCAGCAGCCCCGTAGAAACCACTGAAGCTTTCTTT.

At least ten counts were recorded for this clonotype. This rearrangement joins TRBV27 to TRBJ1-1; 7 bases are shared with TRBD1. V lost 4 bases and J lost 5; bases outside the gene matches: 13. The CDR3 is made up of 16 amino acids. Germline V gene lookup returns CDR1 MNHEY and CDR2 SMNVEV (reference sequence). CDR3 region: CASSSWTGKGWTEAFF. The CDR3 nucleotides are TGTGCCAGCAGTTCATGGACAGGCAAAGGATGGACTGAAGCTTTCTTT.

This clonotype has a handful of counts. The rearrangement links TRBV20-1 to TRBJ2-7, with unresolved D. Looked up from germline, CDR1 is DFQATT and CDR2 is SNEGSKA (reference sequence). The V and J ends lost 0 bases and 2 bases respectively, with 14 bases between them. The CDR3 is 15 residues long. The CDR3 here is CSARDRSTRAYEQYF. CDR3 nucleotides: TGCAGTGCTAGAGACCGGTCAACTCGTGCCTACGAGCAGTACTTC.

This clonotype has only one observation. The gene calls are TRBV6-5 and TRBJ2-3, with D hard to call. This CDR3 comprises 14 residues. V lost 0 bases to trimming and J lost 0 bases, with 4 bases between them. CDR1 and CDR2 (germline): MNHEY, SVGAGI. CDR3 bases: TGTGCCAGCAGTTACTCAACTAGCACAGATACGCAGTATTTT. It is translated as CASSYSTSTDTQYF.

This clonotype was observed many times. V and J are TRBV6-2 or TRBV6-3 and TRBJ1-5; D uncertain. The CDR3 runs to 14 residues. V was pared by 6 bases and J by 3 bases, with 12 bases between. Germline values: CDR1 MNHEY, CDR2 SVGEGT. DNA for the CDR3: TGTGCCAGCAGCCGGACCGATAACAATCAGCCCCAGCATTTT. It codes for CASSRTDNNQPQHF.

The J gene is TRBJ1-1, the V gene TRBV3-1, with a tentative D call TRBD1 (6 bases). V was clipped by 4 bases and J by 0 bases, with 12 bases between them. CDR3 length: 15 residues. Per germline, CDR1 LGHDT and CDR2 YNNKEL (reference sequence). CDR3 sequence reads: CASSPLTGMNTEAFF. Here the CDR3 DNA reads TGTGCCAGCAGCCCTCTTACAGGGATGAACACTGAAGCTTTCTTT.

The table lists this clonotype with many counts. The CDR3 region is CSARDRVGYTF. The CDR3 region has the DNA TGCAGTGCTAGAGACAGGGTTGGCTACACCTTC. The gene calls are TRBV20-1 and TRBJ1-2; TRBD1 might be the D (5 bases). The V gene's germline CDR1 is DFQATT and CDR2 SNEGSKA (reference sequence). The CDR3 has 11 residues. The V end was cut by 0 bases, the J end by 7 bases, with 6 bases between.

In this sample, this clonotype turned up many times. The chain combines TRBV28 with TRBJ2-7; a weak D match, TRBD2 (5 bases). The CDR3 is 15 amino acids. Deletions cut 4 bases from V and 5 bases from J, with 18 bases between. Germline V gene sequence: CDR1 MDHEN, CDR2 SYDVKM. CDR3 sequence: CASSSAAGSRHEQYF. DNA for the CDR3: TGTGCCAGCAGTTCAGCTGCGGGTTCTAGACACGAGCAGTACTTC.

The chain has TRBV19 and TRBJ1-5; D is unclear. This CDR3 has 12 amino acids. Trimming removed 1 base at V and 11 bases at J, with 9 bases between. Germline assignment: CDR1 LNHDA and CDR2 SQIVND (reference sequence). CDR3 bases: TGTGCCAGTAGTATAGGGGTATATTCCCAGCATTTT. Translating gives CASSIGVYSQHF.

This clonotype occurred a few times. The chain couples TRBV27 to TRBJ1-2; no reliable D call. The CDR3 has 16 residues. Germline assignment: CDR1 MNHEY and CDR2 SMNVEV (reference sequence). Deletions cut 6 bases from V and 2 bases from J, with 19 bases between. CDR3 sequence (DNA): TGTGCCAGCAGCCGTCCCGCAACAATTTTAAACTATGGCTACACCTTC. This encodes CASSRPATILNYGYTF.

The rearrangement links TRBV11-3 to TRBJ2-1, with unresolved D. Trimming removed 4 bases from V and 5 bases from J, with 6 bases in between. CDR3 size: 12 residues. The germline V gene has CDR1 SGHNT and CDR2 YENEEA. CDR3 coding DNA: TGTGCCAGCAGCTATTGGGACAATGAGCAGTTCTTC. It encodes CASSYWDNEQFF.

This clonotype was picked up many times. This chain joins TRBV6-1 and TRBJ2-5, with 9 bases aligning to TRBD2. Germline V lookup: CDR1 MNHNS, CDR2 SASEGT. The CDR3 contains 16 residues. The junction had 13 bases not matched to a gene; V was cut back by 5 bases and J by 6 bases. CDR3 sequence: CASSRGTSSEWKTQYF. DNA for the CDR3: TGTGCCAGCAGTCGTGGGACTAGCTCCGAGTGGAAGACCCAGTACTTC.

This clonotype was detected only once. The CDR3 protein is CASSLQSGQGQHF. CDR3 coding DNA: TGTGCCAGCAGCTTGCAATCTGGGCAGGGCCAGCATTTT. The chain couples TRBV5-6 to TRBJ1-5, with TRBD1 as a possible D gene (5 bases). Germline CDR1 is SGHDT and CDR2 is YYEEEE. The CDR3 totals 13 residues. Trimming removed 1 base at V and 12 bases at J, with 14 bases between.

A word on this clonotype: A read error may be the cause here, since a much bigger clone is one base away. V gene TRBV6-1 combines with J gene TRBJ1-5; no clear D. Trimming pared 11 bases from V and 3 bases from J, leaving 17 bases between. The V gene's germline CDR1 is MNHNS and CDR2 SASEGT. The CDR3 is 14 amino acids. The CDR3 is CAGTIDGNNQPQHF. The CDR3, as DNA: TGTGCCGGCACAATAGACGGAAACAATCAGCCCCAGCATTTT.

The V and J genes are TRBV28 and TRBJ1-5; D remains unclear. This CDR3 region has 14 residues. Trimming pared 5 bases from V and 0 bases from J, leaving 8 bases between. Germline loops: CDR1 MDHEN, CDR2 SYDVKM. This CDR3 reads CASSEGDSNQPQHF. CDR3 nucleotides: TGTGCCAGCAGTGAGGGAGATAGCAATCAGCCCCAGCATTTT.

A few counts support this clonotype. The V and J genes are TRBV30 and TRBJ1-2; D is perhaps TRBD1 (5 bases). The V gene lost 1 base and the J gene lost 5 bases, with 11 bases spanning the gap. CDR1 and CDR2 (germline): GTSNPN, SVGIG (reference sequence). The CDR3 consists of 13 residues. The CDR3 DNA sequence: TGTGCCTGGAGTGCTACAGGATCTTATGGCTACACCTTC. The encoded protein is CAWSATGSYGYTF.